These 3 T cell receptor beta chains share one sample of origin, sequenced in a study of cytomegalovirus exposure and HLA in healthy donors. Libraries were prepared by immunoSEQ multiplex PCR; TCRdb keeps only in-frame clonotypes and omits some of them. The data show about 90,000 clones, roughly 84% seen once. Material: PBMCs. Every receptor here comes from a woman aged 18-35 years in good health and CMV-seropositive.

This chain's CDR3 is CASSQEDRGFGNNEKLFF. The CDR3 DNA follows: TGCGCCAGCAGCCAGGAAGACAGGGGCTTTGGCAATAATGAAAAACTGTTTTTT. The chain carries TRBV4-1 and TRBJ1-4; TRBD1 matches at 8 bases. The CDR3 covers 18 residues. Germline V gene lookup returns CDR1 MGHRA and CDR2 YSYEKL. The ends lost 3 bases at V and 4 bases at J; junction bases unmatched: 13.

The chain carries TRBV14 and TRBJ1-2; D remains unclear. This CDR3 has 14 residues. V gave up 3 bases and J gave up 8 bases, with 16 bases separating them. Germline V gives CDR1 SGHDN, CDR2 FVKESK. CDR3 residues: CASSQATWASGYTF. For the CDR3, the DNA is TGTGCCAGCAGCCAGGCCACATGGGCGTCGGGCTACACCTTC.

The chain recombines TRBV2 with TRBJ2-5, with 8 bases that match TRBD1. Germline values: CDR1 SNHLY, CDR2 FYNNEI. The CDR3 is 16 amino acids. Unmatched junction bases numbered 12, after V lost 7 bases and J lost 2 bases. For the CDR3, the DNA is TGTGCCAGCACCCCACTTAGGACAGGGCTTCAAGAGACCCAGTACTTC. Its translation is CASTPLRTGLQETQYF. Full variable domain (remainder filled in from reference TRBV2 and TRBJ2-5): EPEVTQTPSHQVTQMGQEVILRCVPISNHLYFYWYRQILGQKVEFLVSFYNNEISEKSEIFDDQFSVERPDGSNFTLKIRSTKLEDSAMYFCASTPLRTGLQETQYFGPGTRLLVL.